Listed below are T cell receptor beta chains from one sample, sequenced in a study of shared clonotypes between healthy human individuals. Here immunoSEQ multiplex PCR was the method, and the copy in TCRdb shows in-frame clones only, minus some. The sample holds approximately 740,000 clones; around 74% are singletons and the top ten take under 2%. Sequenced: memory CD4+ T cells sorted from blood. The receptors were sampled from a woman aged 30 to 39 in good health. CDR3s include the opening cysteine and the closing phenylalanine or tryptophan. A D gene is named only where the DNA matches it firmly. Clone size is given for some rows only: seen once, a few or many times, or a class if the clone is expanded.

TRBV27	.	TRBJ2-7	.	TGTGCCAGCAGATCCGGGACTGGGGCTTCCTACGAGCAGTACTTC	CASRSGTGASYEQYF
TRBV11-2	.	TRBJ2-7	.	TGTGCCAGCAGCTTAGTTCCCCCCTTCCCCGAGCAGTACTTC	CASSLVPPFPEQYF
TRBV7-8	.	TRBJ1-5	.	TGTGCCAGCAGCTTAGAACCAGGTTATAGCAATCAGCCCCAGCATTTT	CASSLEPGYSNQPQHF
TRBV9	TRBD2	TRBJ2-1	.	TGTGCCAGCAGCGCAAGGGGGACTAGCGGGAGTAGCTCCTACAATGAGCAGTTCTTC	CASSARGTSGSSSYNEQFF
TRBV6-1	TRBD1	TRBJ2-7	.	TGTGCCAGCAGCATACAGGGGAAGCAGTACTTC	CASSIQGKQYF
TRBV19	.	TRBJ2-5	.	TGTGCCAGTAAATCTGGGCAGTCCGTGGAGACCCAGTACTTC	CASKSGQSVETQYF
TRBV10-3	.	TRBJ2-1	few	TGTGCCATCACCGCCGAGTCTTCCTCCTACAATGAGCAGTTCTTC	CAITAESSSYNEQFF
TRBV4-1	TRBD1	TRBJ2-1	.	TGCGCCAGCAGCCAAGAGGGATCCGGGACAGGGGTTTACAATGAGCAGTTCTTC	CASSQEGSGTGVYNEQFF
TRBV6-1	TRBD2	TRBJ2-7	.	TGTGCCAGCAGAGGCGGGAGTCCGCACGAGCAGTACTTC	CASRGGSPHEQYF
TRBV28	.	TRBJ2-2	.	TGTGCCAGCAGCCCTCCCTTCGGGCCCGGGGAGCTGTTTTTT	CASSPPFGPGELFF
TRBV5-1	.	TRBJ2-7	.	TGCGCCAGCAGATTTCGGACAGCCACCTACGAGCAGTACTTC	CASRFRTATYEQYF
TRBV28	.	TRBJ2-7	.	TGTGCCAGCAGCCGCGGCACTTCCTACGAGCAGTACTTC	CASSRGTSYEQYF
TRBV6-1	TRBD1	TRBJ1-1	.	TGTGCCAGCAGCAGAGGACAGGCCAGCCCCACTGAAGCTTTCTTT	CASSRGQASPTEAFF
TRBV29-1	.	TRBJ1-4	.	TGCAGCGCCGGCTCTCTTAATGAAAAACTGTTTTTT	CSAGSLNEKLFF